The 9 T cell receptor beta chains in this list originate from one sample, sequenced in a study of shared clonotypes between healthy human individuals. The naive CD8 population came from CD45RO-negative cells selected for CCR7, without terminally differentiated effector memory CD45RA+ cells. Assay: immunoSEQ multiplex PCR; the TCRdb copy retains only in-frame clones and omits some. The table records around 700,000 clones, just over 90% of them present only once. Material for sequencing was naive CD8+ T cells sorted from blood. These receptors originate from a man younger than 45 in good health.

The chain recombines TRBV11-2 with TRBJ2-7; D not certain. The CDR3 sequence is 13 residues long. V was pared by 5 bases and J by 2 bases, with 10 bases between. The germline gives CDR1 SGHAT, CDR2 FQNNGV. CDR3 residues: CASSLFQAYEQYF. In DNA, the CDR3 is TGTGCCAGCAGCCTGTTCCAAGCCTACGAGCAGTACTTC.

The chain couples TRBV5-1 to TRBJ1-1; a possible D gene is TRBD1 (6 bases). The CDR3 spans 14 residues. Germline V CDR1 and CDR2: SGHRS, YFSETQ. The V end was cut by 0 bases, the J end by 3 bases, with 9 bases between. The CDR3 loop is CASSLGRGYTEAFF. CDR3 DNA sequence: TGCGCCAGCAGCTTGGGGAGGGGGTACACTGAAGCTTTCTTT.

The V call is TRBV27, the J call TRBJ2-1, with TRBD1 matching 8 bases. This CDR3 region has 15 residues. Germline values: CDR1 MNHEY, CDR2 SMNVEV (reference sequence). V shed 5 bases, J shed 9 bases, and the junction held 12 bases outside the gene matches. The CDR3 nucleotides read TGTGCCAGCAGTCCCGAAGGACAGGGAGAAACTGAGCAGTTCTTC. The encoded protein is CASSPEGQGETEQFF.

The chain recombines TRBV7-2 with TRBJ1-1; no clear D gene. Trimming cost V 0 bases and J 0 bases, with 11 bases left between them. The germline gives CDR1 SGHTA, CDR2 FQGNSA. The CDR3 covers 16 residues. The CDR3 DNA reads TGTGCCAGCAGCTTAGCCCTGGCGCAGGTGAACACTGAAGCTTTCTTT. Its translation is CASSLALAQVNTEAFF.

In DNA, the CDR3 is TGTGCCAGCAGCACGTCACCGGGACAGGGGTTGGGTCAGGGTGAAGCTTTCTTT. This gives the protein CASSTSPGQGLGQGEAFF. This chain links TRBV9 with TRBJ1-1; 10 bases are shared with TRBD1. The CDR3 covers 18 residues. The germline gives CDR1 SGDLS, CDR2 YYNGEE. Trimming took 4 bases from V and 7 from J; bases not matched to a gene: 19. Full variable domain (outside the CDR3, taken from reference TRBV9 and TRBJ1-1): DSGVTQTPKHLITATGQRVTLRCSPRSGDLSVYWYQQSLDQGLQFLIQYYNGEERAKGNILERFSAQQFPDLHSELNLSSLELGDSALYFCASSTSPGQGLGQGEAFFGQGTRLTVV.

The rearrangement joins TRBV2 to TRBJ2-4; D remains unclear. The CDR3 has 13 amino acids. Deletions cut 10 bases from V and 0 bases from J, with 10 bases between. Germline CDR1 SNHLY, CDR2 FYNNEI. CDR3 loop: CAIDPIAKNIQYF. The CDR3 DNA is TGTGCCATCGACCCTATAGCCAAAAACATTCAGTACTTC.

The rearrangement links TRBV15 to TRBJ1-1, with a possible D match to TRBD1 (5 bases). Germline V gene sequence: CDR1 LNHNV, CDR2 YYDKDF (reference sequence). The CDR3 is made up of 16 amino acids. V lost 2 bases, J lost 8 bases, and 21 bases lay in between. CDR3 DNA sequence: TGTGCCACCAGCAGACCGTCAACACCGGGGGAAACAGAAGCTTTCTTT. The encoded protein is CATSRPSTPGETEAFF.

This chain connects TRBV4-1 to TRBJ2-7; TRBD1 might be the D (6 bases). CDR3 length: 16 amino acids. V gave up 3 bases and J gave up 3 bases, with 18 bases separating them. The germline V gene has CDR1 MGHRA and CDR2 YSYEKL. DNA for the CDR3: TGCGCCAGCAGCCATAGCCGGGACATAACTTTCTACGAGCAGTACTTC. Translation gives CASSHSRDITFYEQYF.

The chain employs TRBV11-2 and TRBJ2-7; TRBD1 might be the D (8 bases). The CDR3 sequence is 17 residues long. V shed 5 bases and J shed 2 bases, with 22 bases lying between them. CDR1 SGHAT and CDR2 FQNNGV come from the germline V gene. The CDR3: CASSLGQGGRLTYEQYF. The CDR3 coding sequence is TGTGCCAGCAGCCTCGGACAGGGAGGGAGATTAACCTACGAGCAGTACTTC.